These T cell receptor beta chains were read from a single sample in a study of metastatic and nonmetastatic thyroid tumors. MiXCR re-clonotyped the PCR reads for TCRdb. The sample has around 23,000 clones; 25% to 30% are singletons. Sequenced: tumor tissue. The receptors stem from a female donor with papillary thyroid cancer or a benign thyroid nodule (not recorded which). Some clones in this sample may be carry-over from other donors' samples. Both conserved end residues are part of each CDR3. The D gene is left open where the match is weak. The size field is filled for only some rows; it gives once, few, many or a size class.

d_call	j_call	cdr3_length	clone_size	v_call	cdr3_nt	cdr3_aa
TRBD1	TRBJ2-7	16	NA	TRBV11-3	TGTGCCAGCAGTCCGTGGGGGGACAGGGGGCCCTACGAGCAGTACTTC	CASSPWGDRGPYEQYF
NA	TRBJ2-5	14	many	TRBV7-2	TGTGCCAGCAGCTTGTTTGAGGGAGCGAAGACCCAGTACTTC	CASSLFEGAKTQYF
TRBD1	TRBJ2-2	15	NA	TRBV30	TGTGCCTGGAAAGTTTGGGACAGGGCCGCCGGGGAGCTGTTTTTT	CAWKVWDRAAGELFF
NA	TRBJ1-1	15	few	TRBV27	TGTGCCAGCAGGCCTCCGGGGGGGTTGAACACTGAAGCTTTCTTT	CASRPPGGLNTEAFF
NA	TRBJ2-1	17	NA	TRBV5-1	TGCGCCAGCAGCTCCTTAGCGACTATCGGGGTTATCTGGGAGCAGTTCTTC	CASSSLATIGVIWEQFF
TRBD1	TRBJ1-2	17	many	TRBV15	TGTGCCACCAGCAGAGATCGCGGACAGGGAATTTTGTGGGGCTACACCTTC	CATSRDRGQGILWGYTF
TRBD2	TRBJ2-1	11	many	TRBV29-1	TGCAGCGTTACTAGCGGTCCTGAGCAGTTCTTC	CSVTSGPEQFF
NA	TRBJ1-4	11	many	TRBV28	TGTGCCAGCAGTACTTATGAAAAACTGTTTTTT	CASSTYEKLFF
TRBD2	TRBJ2-1	17	NA	TRBV2	TGTGCCAGCAGTGAAGAAGTAGCGGGATTCTCCTACAATGAGCAGTTCTTC	CASSEEVAGFSYNEQFF
NA	TRBJ1-5	15	NA	TRBV6-1	TGTGCCAGCATCATAGAAGGGGGTAGCAATCAGCCCCAGCATTTT	CASIIEGGSNQPQHF
NA	TRBJ1-3	14	NA	TRBV20-1	TGCAGTGCTCTCGACGTTAACTCTGGAAACACCATATATTTT	CSALDVNSGNTIYF
NA	TRBJ1-1	13	NA	TRBV2	TGTGCCAGCAGACCCGCCGGCGGCAGACTAGCTTTCTTT	CASRPAGGRLAFF
TRBD1	TRBJ1-5	16	NA	TRBV5-6	TGTGCCAGCAGCTTACGCGGACAGGGGATACGGCAGCCCCAGCATTTT	CASSLRGQGIRQPQHF
TRBD1	TRBJ2-1	15	many	TRBV20-1	TGCAGTGCACCGAAAATACAGGGGGCGCTGAAGGTGCAGTTCTTC	CSAPKIQGALKVQFF
NA	TRBJ2-3	15	many	TRBV5-5	TGTGCCAGCAGCTTGTCCCGGGAAACTTTATATACGCAGTATTTT	CASSLSRETLYTQYF
NA	TRBJ2-7	14	medium-sized	TRBV27	TGTGCCAGCAGTACCGGGATCAGGGCATTCGAGCAGTACTTC	CASSTGIRAFEQYF
TRBD2	TRBJ2-1	15	many	TRBV3-1	TGTGCCAGCAGCTTTAGCGGGGGGGCTATCGATGAGCAGTTCTTC	CASSFSGGAIDEQFF
NA	TRBJ2-7	13	once	TRBV5-4	TGTGCCAGCAGCTTGGCTGGTAGCGACGATCAGTACTTC	CASSLAGSDDQYF
NA	TRBJ2-7	16	NA	TRBV7-8	TGTGCCAGCAGCTCAGAAGCTCGTGACAGTGGCTACGAGCAGTACTTC	CASSSEARDSGYEQYF
TRBD2	TRBJ2-3	12	many	TRBV10-3	TGTGCCATCAGTGTAGCGGGGGATACGCAGTATTTT	CAISVAGDTQYF
NA	TRBJ2-1	15	NA	TRBV11-2	TGTGTCAGCAGCCCTACTGCGGTACAGGGAAATGAGCAGTTCTTC	CVSSPTAVQGNEQFF
NA	TRBJ2-1	15	NA	TRBV28	TGTGCCGGCAGTGCCCCGGGTAGCACCTACAATAAGCAGTTCTTC	CAGSAPGSTYNKQFF
TRBD2	TRBJ2-5	15	many	TRBV7-2	TGTGCCAGCAACTCGCGGGGGGCTGGGCGAGAGACCCAGTACTTC	CASNSRGAGRETQYF
NA	TRBJ1-6	14	NA	TRBV9	TGTGCCAACAGCGTCGTGGAAAGAAATTCACCCCTCCACTTT	CANSVVERNSPLHF
TRBD2	TRBJ2-7	15	NA	TRBV15	TGTGCCACCAGCAGAGATCCCGGGACTAGCGACGAGCAGTACTTC	CATSRDPGTSDEQYF
NA	TRBJ2-7	14	few	TRBV19	TGTGCCAGTAGTATTATAGACGGGGGCCACGAGCAGTACTTC	CASSIIDGGHEQYF
NA	TRBJ1-3	15	few	TRBV28	TGTGCCAGCAGTTCAGGGACTGGATCTGGAAACACAATATATTTT	CASSSGTGSGNTIYF
NA	TRBJ1-1	15	NA	TRBV15	TGTGCCACCAGCGACCCGGGAACCCGGAACACTGAAGCTTTCTTT	CATSDPGTRNTEAFF
TRBD1	TRBJ2-6	18	NA	TRBV18	TGTGCCAGCTCGCCCGTGACAGGGGTTAGCACTGGGTCCAACGTCCTGACTTTC	CASSPVTGVSTGSNVLTF
NA	TRBJ2-2	17	NA	TRBV4-1	TGCGCCAGCAGCCCCACTACCGGTACGGGGATAACCGGGGAGCTGTTTTTT	CASSPTTGTGITGELFF
NA	TRBJ1-1	14	many	TRBV20-1	TGCAGTGCTAGACCATCCCCGAGTTACACTGAAGCTTTCTTT	CSARPSPSYTEAFF
TRBD1	TRBJ1-2	14	many	TRBV5-4	TGTGCCAGCAGCTCCGGGACAGGGGCGTATGGCTACACCTTC	CASSSGTGAYGYTF
NA	TRBJ2-3	15	many	TRBV12-5	TGTGCTAGTGGCCAGGGGGGGGGGCTGAAAGATACGCAGTATTTT	CASGQGGGLKDTQYF
NA	TRBJ2-3	12	NA	TRBV5-6	TGTGCCAGCAGCTTGGGGGGAGATACTCAGTATTTT	CASSLGGDTQYF
TRBD1	TRBJ2-4	14	NA	TRBV20-1	TGCAGTGCTAGAGAGGACAGGGCCAAAAACATTCAGTACTTC	CSAREDRAKNIQYF
TRBD1	TRBJ1-5	14	medium-sized	TRBV2	TGTGCCAGCATTCTTGACAGGGGCTTCACGCCCCAGCATTTT	CASILDRGFTPQHF
TRBD1	TRBJ2-2	20	NA	TRBV6-2/TRBV6-3	TGTGCCAGCATTCCGACTCCCGGTACAGGGGGAAGGCCGAACACCGGGGAGCTGTTTTTT	CASIPTPGTGGRPNTGELFF
NA	TRBJ2-1	16	medium-sized	TRBV13	TGTGCCAGCAGCTCAGGGAGGGTAAGGGGGTTTGATGAGCAGTTCTTC	CASSSGRVRGFDEQFF
NA	TRBJ1-1	15	NA	TRBV20-1	TGCAGTGCTGGGGGACCGGGGCAGGTGAACACTGAAGCTTTCTTT	CSAGGPGQVNTEAFF
NA	TRBJ1-1	13	few	TRBV6-2/TRBV6-3	TGTGCCAGCAGCTACGTAGGGGCCACTGAATCTTTCTTT	CASSYVGATESFF
TRBD2	TRBJ2-7	17	NA	TRBV5-1	TGCGCCAGCAGCTCCACCGGGCTAGCGGAGACGTCCTACGAGCAGTACTTC	CASSSTGLAETSYEQYF
TRBD1	TRBJ1-6	15	NA	TRBV6-1	TGTGCCAGCAGTGAAAGTGGGACAGGTGGTTCACCCCTCCACTTT	CASSESGTGGSPLHF
NA	TRBJ2-2	15	NA	TRBV30	TGTGCCTGGGCTATCGGGGGTACGAACACCGGCGAGCTGTTTTTT	CAWAIGGTNTGELFF
TRBD2	TRBJ2-5	15	many	TRBV7-9	TGTGCCAGCAGCCCTATACTAGCGATCGGAGAGACCCAGTACTTC	CASSPILAIGETQYF
NA	TRBJ2-7	12	many	TRBV20-1	TGCAGTGCCAGGGGCGGTACCTACGAGCAGTACTTC	CSARGGTYEQYF
NA	TRBJ2-1	16	NA	TRBV6-1	TGTGCCAGCATCGGATGGGGGACGAGCTTTTACAATGAGCAGTTCTTC	CASIGWGTSFYNEQFF
TRBD1	TRBJ1-6	18	NA	TRBV5-4	TGTGCCAGCAGCTTGGCCTCCCGGACAGGGGGCGGGTATTCACCCCTCCACTTT	CASSLASRTGGGYSPLHF
NA	TRBJ1-3	15	NA	TRBV4-1	TGCGCCAGCAGCCAAGCACCAGGTTATATAAACACCATATATTTT	CASSQAPGYINTIYF
TRBD1	TRBJ1-2	15	medium-sized	TRBV9	TGTGCCAGCAGCGTTAATACAGGGGGCTTCTATGGCTACACCTTC	CASSVNTGGFYGYTF
TRBD1	TRBJ1-2	12	NA	TRBV20-1	TGCAGTGCTAGGAGGACAGGGAACGGCTACACCTTC	CSARRTGNGYTF
TRBD2	TRBJ2-1	16	few	TRBV11-2	TGTGCCAGCAGCTTAGATAGAATCGGGGGGGCCGAAGAGCGGTTCTTC	CASSLDRIGGAEERFF
NA	TRBJ2-7	14	few	TRBV5-1	TGCGCCAGCAGCGGACGGGGCCCGAGCTACGAGCAGTACTTC	CASSGRGPSYEQYF
TRBD1	TRBJ1-1	16	many	TRBV9	TGTGCCAGCAGCGTACGGGACAGGTCTTGGCACACTGAAGCTTTCTTT	CASSVRDRSWHTEAFF
TRBD1	TRBJ2-5	13	many	TRBV10-1	TGCGCCAGCAGTGGGACAGGGGAAGAGACCCAGTACTTC	CASSGTGEETQYF
TRBD1	TRBJ1-3	16	NA	TRBV5-1	TGCGCCAGCAGCGGTTCGACAGGGATCTCTGGAAACACCATATATTTT	CASSGSTGISGNTIYF
NA	TRBJ2-5	14	NA	TRBV15	TGTGCCGCCACCCAAGCGAACAGTCAGGAGACCCAGTACTTC	CAATQANSQETQYF